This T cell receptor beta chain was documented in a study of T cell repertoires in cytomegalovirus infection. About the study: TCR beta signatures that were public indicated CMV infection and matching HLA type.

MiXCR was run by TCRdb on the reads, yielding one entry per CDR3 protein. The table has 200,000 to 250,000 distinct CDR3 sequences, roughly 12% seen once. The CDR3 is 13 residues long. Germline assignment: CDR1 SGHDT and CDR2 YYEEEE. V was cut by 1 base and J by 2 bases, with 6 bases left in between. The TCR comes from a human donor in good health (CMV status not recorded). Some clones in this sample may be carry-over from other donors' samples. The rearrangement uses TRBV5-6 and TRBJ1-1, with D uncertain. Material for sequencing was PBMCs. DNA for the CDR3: TGTGCCAGCAGCTTGCGGTCAAACACTGAAGCTTTCTTT. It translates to CASSLRSNTEAFF.